This TCR beta chain appears in the sequencing data of a study of blood T cell repertoires in COVID-19. Assay used: immunoSEQ multiplex PCR; TCRdb lists only in-frame clones, some missing. The repertoire holds 95,000 to 150,000 clones, with approximately 81% as singletons. This clone was found a few times. Germline values: CDR1 SGHRS, CDR2 YFSETQ. The CDR3 is 15 amino acids. V dropped 0 bases and J dropped 4 bases, with 10 bases sitting between them. The clonotype comes from a man between 60 and 70 years old with acute or convalescent COVID-19. The sample consisted of peripheral blood. The genes are TRBV5-1 and TRBJ2-2, with D hard to call. CDR3 sequence: CASSLVVGGTGELFF. CDR3 nucleotides: TGCGCCAGCAGCTTGGTCGTTGGCGGCACCGGGGAGCTGTTTTTT.